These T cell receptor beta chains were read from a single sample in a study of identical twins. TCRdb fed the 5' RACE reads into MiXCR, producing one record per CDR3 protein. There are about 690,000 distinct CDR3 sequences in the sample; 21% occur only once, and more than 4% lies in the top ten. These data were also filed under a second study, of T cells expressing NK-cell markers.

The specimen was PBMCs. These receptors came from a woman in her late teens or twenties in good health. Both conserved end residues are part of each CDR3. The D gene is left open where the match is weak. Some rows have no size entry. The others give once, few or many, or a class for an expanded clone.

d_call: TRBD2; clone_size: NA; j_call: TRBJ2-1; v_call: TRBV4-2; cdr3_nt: TGTGCCAGCAGCCACCCACTAGCGGGGGGCCCCTCCTACAATGAGCAGTTCTTC; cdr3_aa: CASSHPLAGGPSYNEQFF
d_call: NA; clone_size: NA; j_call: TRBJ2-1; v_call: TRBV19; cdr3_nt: TGTGCCAGTAGTTCGGAAGGACGCTCGTGGAATGAGCAGTTCTTC; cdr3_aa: CASSSEGRSWNEQFF
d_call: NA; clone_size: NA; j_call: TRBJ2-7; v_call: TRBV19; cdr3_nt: TGTGCCAGTGCCAAGGGCTACGAGCAGTACTTC; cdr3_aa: CASAKGYEQYF
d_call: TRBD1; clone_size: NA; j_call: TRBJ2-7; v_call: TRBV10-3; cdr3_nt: TGTGCCATCAGTCAAACAGGGGGCGCCTACGAGCAGTACTTC; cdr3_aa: CAISQTGGAYEQYF
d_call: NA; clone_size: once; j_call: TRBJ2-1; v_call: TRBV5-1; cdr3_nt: TGCGCCAGCAGCCGGACTGCGGGGATCTACAATGAGCAGTTCTTC; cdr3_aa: CASSRTAGIYNEQFF
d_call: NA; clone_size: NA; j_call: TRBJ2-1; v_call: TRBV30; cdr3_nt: TGTGCCTGGAGTGACGGACTGTACAATGAGCAGTTCTTC; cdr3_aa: CAWSDGLYNEQFF
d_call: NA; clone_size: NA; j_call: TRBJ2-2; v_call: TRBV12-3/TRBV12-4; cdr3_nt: TGTGCCAGCATGTATATTAACACCGGGGAGCTGTTTTTT; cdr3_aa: CASMYINTGELFF
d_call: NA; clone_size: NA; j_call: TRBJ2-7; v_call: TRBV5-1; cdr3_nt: TGCGCCAGCAGCTTGATAATCGGGGGCTACGAGCAGTACTTC; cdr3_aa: CASSLIIGGYEQYF
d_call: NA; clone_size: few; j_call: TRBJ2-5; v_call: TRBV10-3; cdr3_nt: TGTGCCATCTCGAGCACCCAAGAGACCCAGTACTTC; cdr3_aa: CAISSTQETQYF
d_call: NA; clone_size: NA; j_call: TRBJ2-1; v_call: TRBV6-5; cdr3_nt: TGTGCCAGCAGTTACTCCCCGAAGAGCGGCCCAATCTTC; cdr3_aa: CASSYSPKSGPIF
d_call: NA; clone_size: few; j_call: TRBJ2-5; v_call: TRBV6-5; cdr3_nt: TGTGCCAGCAGTTACTTCACTCTCGGCCAGGGAAGGGGGCAAGAGACCCAGTACTTC; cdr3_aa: CASSYFTLGQGRGQETQYF
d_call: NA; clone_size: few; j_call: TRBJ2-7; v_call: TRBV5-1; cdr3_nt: TGCGCCAGCAGCTTTACAGGGTACGACGAGCAGTACTTC; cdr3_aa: CASSFTGYDEQYF
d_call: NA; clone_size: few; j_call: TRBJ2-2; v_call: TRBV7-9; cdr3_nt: TGTGCCAGCAGCTTAAGGCTGGCCGGGGAGCTGTTTTTT; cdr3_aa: CASSLRLAGELFF
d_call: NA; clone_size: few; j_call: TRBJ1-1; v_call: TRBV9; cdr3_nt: TGTGCCAGCACCATGGGCCACATGGGGACTGAAGCTTTCTTT; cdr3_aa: CASTMGHMGTEAFF
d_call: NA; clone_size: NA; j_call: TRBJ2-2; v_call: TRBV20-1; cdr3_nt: TGCAGTGCTAGAAAAAGCTGGGAAGCGGGGGAGCTGTTTTTT; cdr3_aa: CSARKSWEAGELFF
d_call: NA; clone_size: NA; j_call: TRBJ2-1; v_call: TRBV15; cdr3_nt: TGTGCCACCAGCAGAGCCCTAGCCAGCTCCTACAATGAGCAGTTCTTC; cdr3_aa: CATSRALASSYNEQFF
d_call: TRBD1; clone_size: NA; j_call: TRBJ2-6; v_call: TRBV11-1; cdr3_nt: TGTGCCAGCAGCTTAGGACAGGGGCGACGTACTTCTGGGGCCAACGTCCTGACTTTC; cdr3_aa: CASSLGQGRRTSGANVLTF
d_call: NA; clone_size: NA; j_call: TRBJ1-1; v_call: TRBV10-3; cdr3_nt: TGTGCCATCAGCTCAGAGGAGGGTATGTGGACTGAAGCTTTCTTT; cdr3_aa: CAISSEEGMWTEAFF
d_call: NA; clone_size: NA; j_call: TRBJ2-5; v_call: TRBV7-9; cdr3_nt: TGTGCCAGCAGGTCGCCTAGGGAAGGAACAAGGGAGACCCAGTACTTC; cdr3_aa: CASRSPREGTRETQYF
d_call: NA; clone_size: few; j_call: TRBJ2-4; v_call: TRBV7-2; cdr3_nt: TGTGCCAGCAGCTTCGGGGGATTGAACATTCAGTACTTC; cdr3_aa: CASSFGGLNIQYF
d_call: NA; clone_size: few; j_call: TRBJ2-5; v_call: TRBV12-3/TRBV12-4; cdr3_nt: TGTGCCAGCAGTTTAGATGGTTGGGGGCGGGAAAAAGAGACCCAGTACTTC; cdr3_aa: CASSLDGWGREKETQYF
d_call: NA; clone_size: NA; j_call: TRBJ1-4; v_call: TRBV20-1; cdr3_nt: TGCAGTGCGGTCTCGGCGGCAACTAATGAAAAACTGTTTTTT; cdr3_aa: CSAVSAATNEKLFF
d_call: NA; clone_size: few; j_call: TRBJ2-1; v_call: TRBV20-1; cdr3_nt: TGCAGTGCTTTCCGCAGTTTCGTCGAGCAGTTCTTC; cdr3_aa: CSAFRSFVEQFF
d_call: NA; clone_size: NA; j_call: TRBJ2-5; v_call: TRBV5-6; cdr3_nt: TGTGCCAGCAGCCGACTCACGGAGACCCAGTACTTC; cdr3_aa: CASSRLTETQYF
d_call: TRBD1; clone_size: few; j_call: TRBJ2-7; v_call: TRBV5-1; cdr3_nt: TGCGCCAGCACCTTAGGGACAGGGGGCGACGAGCAGTACTTC; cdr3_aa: CASTLGTGGDEQYF
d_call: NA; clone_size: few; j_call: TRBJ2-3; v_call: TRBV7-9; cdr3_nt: TGTGCCAGCAGCTTAGGTATCACAGATACGCAGTATTTT; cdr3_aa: CASSLGITDTQYF
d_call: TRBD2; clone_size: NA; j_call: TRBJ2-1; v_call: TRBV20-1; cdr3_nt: TGCAGTGCTAGAGCCACTAGCGGGACGGGGAATGAGCAGTTCTTC; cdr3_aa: CSARATSGTGNEQFF
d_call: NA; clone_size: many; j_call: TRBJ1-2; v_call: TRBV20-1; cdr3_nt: TGCAGTGCTAGAGGGGGGGACGGAGCTAACTATGGCTACACCTTC; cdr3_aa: CSARGGDGANYGYTF
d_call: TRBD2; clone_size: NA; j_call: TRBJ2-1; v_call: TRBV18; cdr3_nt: TGTGCCAGCTCCCCGGGGCGGGAGGGCCCTCAGTTCTTC; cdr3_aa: CASSPGREGPQFF
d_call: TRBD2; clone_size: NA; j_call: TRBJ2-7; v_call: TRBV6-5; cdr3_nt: TGTGCCAGCAGTTACAGGGTGATTATAGCGGGGTCCTACGAGCAGTACTTC; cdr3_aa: CASSYRVIIAGSYEQYF
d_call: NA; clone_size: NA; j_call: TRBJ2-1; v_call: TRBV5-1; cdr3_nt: TGCGCCAGCAGCTTGGATTTTGGGGTACATTTTGGAGGGTACAATGAGCAGTTCTTC; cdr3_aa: CASSLDFGVHFGGYNEQFF
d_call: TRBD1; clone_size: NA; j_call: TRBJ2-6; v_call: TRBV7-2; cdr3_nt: TGTGCCAGCAGCTTCATGACAGGGGCTGGGGCCAACGTCCTGACTTTC; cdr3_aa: CASSFMTGAGANVLTF
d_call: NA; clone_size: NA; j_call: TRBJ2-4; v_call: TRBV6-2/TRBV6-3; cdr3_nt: TGTGCCAGCAGGGGACGGCCGTTTGCCAAAAACATTCAGTACTTC; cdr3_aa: CASRGRPFAKNIQYF
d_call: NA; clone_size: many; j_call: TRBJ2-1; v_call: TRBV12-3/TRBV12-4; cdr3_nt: TGTGCCAGCAGTTTGTTACTAGGGTACAATGAGCAGTTCTTC; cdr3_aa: CASSLLLGYNEQFF
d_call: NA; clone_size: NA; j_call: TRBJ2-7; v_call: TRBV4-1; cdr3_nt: TGCGCCAGCAGCCAAGAACGAGCGGATTACGAGCAGTACTTC; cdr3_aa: CASSQERADYEQYF
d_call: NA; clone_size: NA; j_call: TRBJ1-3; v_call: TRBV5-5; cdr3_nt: TGTGCCAGCAGCTTGGATTGGTCTTCTGGAAACACCATATATTTT; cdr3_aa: CASSLDWSSGNTIYF
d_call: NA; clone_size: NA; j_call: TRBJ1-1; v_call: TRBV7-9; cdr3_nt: TGTGCCAGCAGCTTAGCCCAGGGTTCTAACACTGAAGCTTTCTTT; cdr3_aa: CASSLAQGSNTEAFF
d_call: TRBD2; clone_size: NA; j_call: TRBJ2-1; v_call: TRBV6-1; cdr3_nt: TGTGCCAGCATTGGGGCTAGCGGGAGTTTCCTTGAGCAGTTCTTC; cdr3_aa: CASIGASGSFLEQFF
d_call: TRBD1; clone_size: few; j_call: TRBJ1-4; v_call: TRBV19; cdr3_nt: TGTGCCAGTAGCCTCAGGGGGTTTGATGAAAAACTGTTTTTT; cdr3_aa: CASSLRGFDEKLFF
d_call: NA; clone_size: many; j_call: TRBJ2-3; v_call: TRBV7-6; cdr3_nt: TGTGCCAGCAGCTTAGTAATCGGGACCTGGGACGGAGATACGCAGTATTTT; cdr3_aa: CASSLVIGTWDGDTQYF
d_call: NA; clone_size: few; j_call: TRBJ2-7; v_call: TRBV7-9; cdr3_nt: TGTGCCAGCAAAGGCGTGGCCCCGGACTCCTACGAGCAGTACTTC; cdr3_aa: CASKGVAPDSYEQYF